This entry is about one T cell receptor (beta chain). This entry comes from a study of OX40 agonist ivuxolimab in advanced cancers. Sequencing used immunoSEQ multiplex PCR; TCRdb keeps in-frame clones, though not all of them. The data show about 45,000 clones, roughly four fifths seen once. Germline V gives CDR1 MNHEY, CDR2 SVGAGI. Trimming took 4 bases from V and 0 from J; bases not matched to a gene: 2. This CDR3 has 15 amino acids. The sequenced sample was CD4+ or CD8+ T cells sorted from blood, obtained in a trial of the OX40 agonist ivuxolimab. The J gene is TRBJ2-5, the V gene TRBV6-5; the match to TRBD1 covers 10 bases. This TCR was sampled from an adult with an advanced solid tumor such as melanoma, head and neck, liver or kidney cancer. This chain's CDR3 is CASSSDRGHQETQYF. The DNA of the CDR3 is TGTGCCAGCAGTTCCGACAGGGGGCACCAAGAGACCCAGTACTTC.